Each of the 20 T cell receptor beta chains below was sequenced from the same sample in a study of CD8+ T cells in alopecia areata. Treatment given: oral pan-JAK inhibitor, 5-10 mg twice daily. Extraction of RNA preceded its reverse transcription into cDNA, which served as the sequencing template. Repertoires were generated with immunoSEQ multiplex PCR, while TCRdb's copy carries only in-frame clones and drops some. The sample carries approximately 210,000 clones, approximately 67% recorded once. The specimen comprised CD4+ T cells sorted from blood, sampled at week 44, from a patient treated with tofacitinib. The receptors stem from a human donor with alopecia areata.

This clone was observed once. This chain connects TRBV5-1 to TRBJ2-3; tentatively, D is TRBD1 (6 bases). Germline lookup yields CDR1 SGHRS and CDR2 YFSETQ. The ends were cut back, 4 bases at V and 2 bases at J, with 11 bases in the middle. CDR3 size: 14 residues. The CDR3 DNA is TGCGCCAGCAGCCCAAGGACAGACACAGATACGCAGTATTTT. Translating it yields CASSPRTDTDTQYF.

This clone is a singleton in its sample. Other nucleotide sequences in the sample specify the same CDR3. The CDR3 DNA reads as TGTGCCAGCTCACCTGGGGAGACCCAGTACTTC. Residues: CASSPGETQYF. The chain recombines TRBV18 with TRBJ2-5; D gene unclear. The CDR3 length is 11 residues. V was clipped by 3 bases and J by 5 bases, with 4 bases between them. The V gene's germline CDR1 is KGHSH and CDR2 LQKENI.

CDR3 loop: CSVVGAYEQYF. The CDR3 bases are TGCAGCGTTGTGGGGGCCTACGAGCAGTACTTC. This chain uses TRBV29-1 with TRBJ2-7, with D perhaps TRBD1 or TRBD2 (5 bases each). The germline gives CDR1 SQVTM, CDR2 ANQGSEA. V was trimmed by 4 bases and J by 2 bases, leaving 6 bases between them. This CDR3 is 11 amino acids long.

The CDR3 nucleotides are TGCAGCGTTGCCCCAGGGTTCCCAGAAGCTTTCTTT. It is translated as CSVAPGFPEAFF. J is TRBJ1-1 and V is TRBV29-1, with a weak D call TRBD1 (5 bases). Germline V CDR1 and CDR2: SQVTM, ANQGSEA. V shed 4 bases and J shed 8 bases, with 14 bases lying between them. The CDR3 loop spans 12 amino acids.

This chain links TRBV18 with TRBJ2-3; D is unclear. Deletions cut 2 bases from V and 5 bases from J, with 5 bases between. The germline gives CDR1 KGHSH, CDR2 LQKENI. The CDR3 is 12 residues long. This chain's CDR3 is CASSPTEDTQYF. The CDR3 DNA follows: TGTGCCAGCTCACCAACCGAAGATACGCAGTATTTT. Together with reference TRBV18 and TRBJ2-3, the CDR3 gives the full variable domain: NAGVMQNPRHLVRRRGQEARLRCSPMKGHSHVYWYRQLPEEGLKFMVYLQKENIIDESGMPKERFSAEFPKEGPSILRIQQVVRGDSAAYFCASSPTEDTQYFGPGTRLTVL.

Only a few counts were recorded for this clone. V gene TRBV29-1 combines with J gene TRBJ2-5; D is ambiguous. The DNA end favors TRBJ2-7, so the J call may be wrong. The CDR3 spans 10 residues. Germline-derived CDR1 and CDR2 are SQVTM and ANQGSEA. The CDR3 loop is CSVSDYEQYF. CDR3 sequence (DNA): TGCAGCGTTTCAGATTACGAGCAGTACTTC.

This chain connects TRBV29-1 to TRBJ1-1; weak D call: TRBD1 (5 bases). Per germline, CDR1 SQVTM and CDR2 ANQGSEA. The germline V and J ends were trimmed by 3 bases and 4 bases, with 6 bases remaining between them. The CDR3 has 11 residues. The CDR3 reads CSVDGGTEAFF. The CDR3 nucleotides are TGCAGCGTTGATGGGGGCACTGAAGCTTTCTTT.

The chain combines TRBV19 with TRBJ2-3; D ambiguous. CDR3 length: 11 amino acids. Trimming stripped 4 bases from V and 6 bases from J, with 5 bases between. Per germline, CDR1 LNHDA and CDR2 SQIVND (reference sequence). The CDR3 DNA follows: TGTGCCAGTAGTAATGGGGATACGCAGTATTTT. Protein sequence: CASSNGDTQYF.

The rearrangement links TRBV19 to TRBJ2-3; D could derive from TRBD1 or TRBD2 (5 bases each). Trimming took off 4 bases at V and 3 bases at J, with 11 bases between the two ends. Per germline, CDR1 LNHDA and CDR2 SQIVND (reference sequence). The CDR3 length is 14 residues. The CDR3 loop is CASSTPGRTDTQYF. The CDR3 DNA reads TGTGCCAGTAGTACCCCGGGGCGAACAGATACGCAGTATTTT.

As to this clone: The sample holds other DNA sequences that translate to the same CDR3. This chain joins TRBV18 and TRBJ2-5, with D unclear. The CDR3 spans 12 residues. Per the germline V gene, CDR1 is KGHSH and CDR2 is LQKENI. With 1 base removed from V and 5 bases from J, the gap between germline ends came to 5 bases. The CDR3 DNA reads TGTGCCAGCTCACCACAGAGGGAGACCCAGTACTTC. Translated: CASSPQRETQYF.

This CDR3 is CASRVGYEAFF. The CDR3 DNA is TGTGCCAGCAGAGTTGGGTATGAAGCTTTCTTT. This rearrangement joins TRBV6-6 to TRBJ1-1; D call uncertain. There are 11 residues in the CDR3. Deletions cut 6 bases from V and 7 bases from J, with 9 bases between. Germline V lookup: CDR1 MNHNY, CDR2 SVGAGI (reference sequence).

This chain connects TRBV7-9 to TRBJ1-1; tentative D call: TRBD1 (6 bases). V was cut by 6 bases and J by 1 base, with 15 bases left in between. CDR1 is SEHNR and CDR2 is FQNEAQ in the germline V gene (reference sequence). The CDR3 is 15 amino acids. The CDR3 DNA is TGTGCCAGCAGTAGGACTAGGGGGACGAACACTGAAGCTTTCTTT. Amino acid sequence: CASSRTRGTNTEAFF. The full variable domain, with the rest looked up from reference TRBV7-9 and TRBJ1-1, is DTGVSQNPRHKITKRGQNVTFRCDPISEHNRLYWYRQTLGQGPEFLTYFQNEAQLEKSRLLSDRFSAERPKGSFSTLEIQRTEQGDSAMYLCASSRTRGTNTEAFFGQGTRLTVV.

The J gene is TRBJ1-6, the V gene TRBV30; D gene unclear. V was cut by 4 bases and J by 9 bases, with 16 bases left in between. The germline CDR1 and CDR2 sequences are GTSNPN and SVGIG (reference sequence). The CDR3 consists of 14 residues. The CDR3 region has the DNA TGTGCCTGGAAAGAGGGTTTTATCCGTTCACCCCTCCACTTT. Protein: CAWKEGFIRSPLHF.

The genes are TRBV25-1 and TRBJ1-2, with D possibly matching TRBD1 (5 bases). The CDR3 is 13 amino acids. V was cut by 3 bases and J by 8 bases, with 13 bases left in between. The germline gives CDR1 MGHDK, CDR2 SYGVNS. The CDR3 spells CASSEGPGAGYTF. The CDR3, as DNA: TGTGCCAGCAGTGAGGGGCCTGGGGCAGGCTACACCTTC.

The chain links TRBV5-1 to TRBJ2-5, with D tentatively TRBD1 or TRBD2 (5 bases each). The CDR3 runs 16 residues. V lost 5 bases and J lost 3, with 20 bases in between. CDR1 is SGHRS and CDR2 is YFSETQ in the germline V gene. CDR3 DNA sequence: TGCGCCAGCAGGTGGCAGGGCGGAACTAGTAAAGAGACCCAGTACTTC. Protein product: CASRWQGGTSKETQYF.

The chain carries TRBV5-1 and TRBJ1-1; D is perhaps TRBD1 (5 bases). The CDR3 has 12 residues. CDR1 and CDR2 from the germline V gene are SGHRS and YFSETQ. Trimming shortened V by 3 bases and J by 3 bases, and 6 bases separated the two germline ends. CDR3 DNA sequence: TGCGCCAGCAGCTCGACAGACACTGAAGCTTTCTTT. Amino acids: CASSSTDTEAFF.

The CDR3: CASSPQPGGFDEQYF. The CDR3 DNA is TGTGCCAGCAGCCCCCAACCGGGGGGGTTCGACGAGCAGTACTTC. The chain is built from TRBV5-6 and TRBJ2-7; 8 nucleotides match TRBD2. This CDR3 spans 15 amino acids. Germline V lookup: CDR1 SGHDT, CDR2 YYEEEE. V lost 4 bases to trimming and J lost 5 bases; unmatched junction nucleotides: 11.

CDR3 in amino acids: CASSGKAGGISGNTIYF. The CDR3 DNA sequence: TGCGCCAGCAGCGGAAAGGCAGGGGGCATCTCTGGAAACACCATATATTTT. This chain connects TRBV5-1 to TRBJ1-3; 8 bases align to TRBD1. The CDR3 covers 17 residues. The V gene's germline CDR1 is SGHRS and CDR2 YFSETQ. J lost 0 bases, V lost 4 bases, and 9 bases had no gene match.

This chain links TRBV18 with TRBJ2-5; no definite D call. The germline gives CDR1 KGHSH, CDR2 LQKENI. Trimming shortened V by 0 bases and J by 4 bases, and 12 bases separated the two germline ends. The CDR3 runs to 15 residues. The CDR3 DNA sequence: TGTGCCAGCTCACCACCGATCGGGCAAGGAGAGACCCAGTACTTC. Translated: CASSPPIGQGETQYF. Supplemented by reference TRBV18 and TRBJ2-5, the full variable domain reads NAGVMQNPRHLVRRRGQEARLRCSPMKGHSHVYWYRQLPEEGLKFMVYLQKENIIDESGMPKERFSAEFPKEGPSILRIQQVVRGDSAAYFCASSPPIGQGETQYFGPGTRLLVL.

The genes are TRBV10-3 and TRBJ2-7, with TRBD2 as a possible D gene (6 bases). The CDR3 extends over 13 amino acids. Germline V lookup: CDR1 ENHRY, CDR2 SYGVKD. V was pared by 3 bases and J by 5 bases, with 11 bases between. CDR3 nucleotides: TGTGCCATCAGTGACGGGGGTTCGGACGAGCAGTACTTC. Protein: CAISDGGSDEQYF.